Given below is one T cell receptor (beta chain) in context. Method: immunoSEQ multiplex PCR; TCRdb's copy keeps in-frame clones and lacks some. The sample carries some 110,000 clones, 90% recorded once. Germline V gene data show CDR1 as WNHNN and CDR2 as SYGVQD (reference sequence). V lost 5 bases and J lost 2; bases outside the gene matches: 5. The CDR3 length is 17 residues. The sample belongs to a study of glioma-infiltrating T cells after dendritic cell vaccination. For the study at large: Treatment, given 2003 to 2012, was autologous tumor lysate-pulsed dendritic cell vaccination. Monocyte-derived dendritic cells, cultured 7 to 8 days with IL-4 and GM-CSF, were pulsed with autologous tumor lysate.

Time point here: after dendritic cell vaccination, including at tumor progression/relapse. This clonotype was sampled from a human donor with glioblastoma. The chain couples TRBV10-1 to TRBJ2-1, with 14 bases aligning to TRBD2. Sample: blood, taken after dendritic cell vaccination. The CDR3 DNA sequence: TGCGCCAGCAGTCCGGGACTAGCGGGAGCCCCCTACAATGAGCAGTTCTTC. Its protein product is CASSPGLAGAPYNEQFF.